Listed here are 24 T cell receptor beta chains from one sample, sequenced in a study of blood T cells in healthy people across ages. Through a sample-barcoded 5' primer and a J-beta primer mix, a second PCR was run for about 6 to 11 cycles. TCRdb fed the 5' RACE reads into MiXCR, producing one record per CDR3 protein. The table has 800,000 to 1,300,000 distinct CDR3 sequences, almost 25% seen once. These same records also appear under a second study, on T cells of mothers and their children.

The sequenced material came from blood. These receptors all stem from a girl aged 2 to 10 in good health.

The chain carries TRBV20-1 and TRBJ2-1; TRBD1 matches at 10 bases. V was pared by 6 bases and J by 4 bases, with 12 bases of the junction left unmatched. The V gene's germline CDR1 is DFQATT and CDR2 SNEGSKA (reference sequence). The CDR3 is made up of 16 amino acids. CDR3 protein: CSATKCDRGLYNEQFF. CDR3 DNA: TGCAGTGCGACTAAATGCGACAGGGGGCTATACAATGAGCAGTTCTTC.

This clonotype was counted only a few times. The V gene is TRBV29-1, the J gene TRBJ1-2; D not resolved. Germline V lookup: CDR1 SQVTM, CDR2 ANQGSEA. Deletions cut 6 bases from V and 5 bases from J, with 7 bases between. CDR3 size: 10 residues. This CDR3 reads CSVMFYGYTF. CDR3 bases: TGCAGCGTAATGTTTTATGGCTACACCTTC.

V usage is TRBV5-6 and J usage is TRBJ2-1; 8 bases agree with TRBD2. This CDR3 has 18 amino acids. Per germline, CDR1 SGHDT and CDR2 YYEEEE. Trimming took 4 bases from V and 0 from J; bases not matched to a gene: 12. CDR3 amino acids: CASSQNWGSGSSYNEQFF. The CDR3 nucleotides read TGTGCCAGCAGCCAAAACTGGGGCAGCGGGAGCTCCTACAATGAGCAGTTCTTC.

V gene TRBV7-2 combines with J gene TRBJ2-3, with D possibly being TRBD1 (5 bases). Trimming removed 4 bases at V and 4 bases at J, with 15 bases between. Looked up from germline, CDR1 is SGHTA and CDR2 is FQGNSA. The CDR3 consists of 15 residues. Here the CDR3 reads CASSSGLTIADTQYF. The CDR3 DNA is TGTGCCAGCAGCTCAGGGCTGACAATCGCAGATACGCAGTATTTT.

The chain recombines TRBV24-1 with TRBJ1-5; tentatively, D is TRBD1 (5 bases). The CDR3 extends over 15 amino acids. Germline assignment: CDR1 KGHDR and CDR2 SFDVKD. The V end lost 3 bases, the J end lost 8 bases, and 16 bases lay between the germline ends. The CDR3 nucleotides read TGTGCCACCAGTGATCCCGGGACTTCAGGAGAGCCCCAGCATTTT. It encodes CATSDPGTSGEPQHF.

CDR3: CASSLAPGPSGNTIYF. CDR3 in DNA: TGCGCCAGCAGCTTGGCTCCAGGTCCCTCTGGAAACACCATATATTTT. The chain links TRBV5-1 to TRBJ1-3; D gene ambiguous. This CDR3 is built from 16 residues. Germline V CDR1 and CDR2: SGHRS, YFSETQ. V gave up 0 bases and J gave up 0 bases, with 10 bases separating them.

This clonotype was observed a few times. The CDR3 sequence: CASSFGLAGHYEQYF. In DNA, the CDR3 is TGTGCCAGCAGCTTTGGTCTAGCGGGCCACTACGAGCAGTACTTC. V gene TRBV11-1 combines with J gene TRBJ2-1; 8 bases match TRBD2. The DNA end is a closer match to TRBJ2-7, so the J assignment may be wrong. CDR1 and CDR2 (germline): SGHAT, FQDESV (reference sequence). The CDR3 runs to 15 residues.

J is TRBJ2-5 and V is TRBV24-1; tentatively, D is TRBD1 (5 bases). Germline V lookup: CDR1 KGHDR, CDR2 SFDVKD. This CDR3 comprises 14 residues. V gave up 5 bases and J gave up 5 bases, with 14 bases separating them. The CDR3 loop is CATSGAGMWETQYF. The CDR3 region has the DNA TGTGCCACCAGTGGCGCAGGGATGTGGGAGACCCAGTACTTC.

The chain uses TRBV27 and TRBJ2-7; D not certain. V shed 8 bases and J shed 2 bases, with 13 bases lying between them. Per the germline V gene, CDR1 is MNHEY and CDR2 is SMNVEV (reference sequence). The CDR3 runs 13 residues. CDR3 residues: CASQTESTYEQYF. The CDR3 coding sequence is TGTGCCAGCCAAACAGAGAGCACCTACGAGCAGTACTTC.

V is TRBV20-1 and J is TRBJ2-5; 7 nucleotides agree with TRBD2. Germline-derived CDR1 and CDR2 are DFQATT and SNEGSKA (reference sequence). Trimming cost V 3 bases and J 1 base; bases outside gene matches: 5. CDR3 length: 14 amino acids. CDR3 sequence: CSARERTSQETQYF. The CDR3 DNA is TGCAGTGCTAGGGAAAGGACTAGCCAAGAGACCCAGTACTTC.

This clonotype was detected only once. The V gene is TRBV3-1, the J gene TRBJ2-1, with D maybe TRBD1 (6 bases). There are 12 residues in the CDR3. The germline CDR1 and CDR2 sequences are LGHDT and YNNKEL (reference sequence). Trimming removed 4 bases from V and 9 bases from J, with 10 bases in between. The CDR3 loop is CASSLMGAEQFF. The CDR3 bases are TGTGCCAGCAGCCTTATGGGGGCTGAGCAGTTCTTC.

This clonotype was seen more than once but under ten times. The chain combines TRBV18 with TRBJ2-7; D remains ambiguous. CDR1 is KGHSH, CDR2 LQKENI, per germline. With 0 bases removed from V and 3 bases from J, the gap between germline ends came to 6 bases. The CDR3 is made up of 13 amino acids. CDR3 bases: TGTGCCAGCTCACCACCGTCCCTCTACGAGCAGTACTTC. This gives the protein CASSPPSLYEQYF.

This clonotype was counted between two and nine times. This chain connects TRBV3-1 to TRBJ2-1; TRBD2 matches at 7 bases. The end of the DNA fits TRBJ2-7 better, so the J call may be wrong. This CDR3 is built from 15 residues. The V gene's germline CDR1 is LGHDT and CDR2 YNNKEL (reference sequence). The CDR3 nucleotides are TGTGCCAGCAGCCAATTCCCCCAGCGGGACTACGAGCAGTACTTC. Translation gives CASSQFPQRDYEQYF.

This clonotype was seen at least ten times. The chain employs TRBV29-1 and TRBJ2-5, with D perhaps assigned TRBD1 or TRBD2 (5 bases each). Germline CDR1 SQVTM, CDR2 ANQGSEA. CDR3 size: 12 residues. Trimming stripped 3 bases from V and 2 bases from J, with 7 bases between. The CDR3 loop reads CSVEGPQETQYF. For the CDR3, the DNA is TGCAGCGTTGAGGGACCTCAAGAGACCCAGTACTTC.

This clonotype has more than one count but fewer than ten. This rearrangement joins TRBV7-2 to TRBJ1-1; 10 bases fit TRBD1. This CDR3 region has 15 residues. Unmatched junction bases numbered 5, after V lost 4 bases and J lost 3 bases. From germline, CDR1 is SGHTA and CDR2 FQGNSA. CDR3: CASSSRQGAYTEAFF. In DNA, the CDR3 is TGTGCCAGCAGCTCAAGACAGGGGGCATACACTGAAGCTTTCTTT.

The chain is built from TRBV12-3 or TRBV12-4 and TRBJ2-3; D remains ambiguous. This CDR3 spans 15 amino acids. V lost 3 bases and J 0 bases, leaving 10 bases between the germline ends. The CDR3 protein is CASSFGSGSTDTQYF. The CDR3 DNA is TGTGCCAGCAGTTTCGGGTCGGGCAGCACAGATACGCAGTATTTT.

The chain joins TRBV4-1 to TRBJ2-7; a weak D match, TRBD1 (5 bases). V was clipped by 0 bases and J by 7 bases, with 16 bases between them. The CDR3 spans 15 residues. Germline V gene sequence: CDR1 MGHRA, CDR2 YSYEKL. CDR3 DNA: TGCGCCAGCAGCCAAGATCATCAGGGTCTGGGGGAGCAGTACTTC. Translating it yields CASSQDHQGLGEQYF.

The chain recombines TRBV7-9 with TRBJ1-1, with D possibly being TRBD1 (6 bases). V was shortened by 2 bases and J by 2 bases, with 12 bases between the two germline ends. Germline V CDR1 and CDR2: SEHNR, FQNEAQ (reference sequence). The CDR3 is made up of 15 amino acids. The CDR3 protein is CASSLQGKLNTEAFF. The CDR3 DNA sequence: TGTGCCAGCAGCTTACAGGGGAAGCTTAACACTGAAGCTTTCTTT. Variable domain in full (rest from reference TRBV7-9 and TRBJ1-1): DTGVSQNPRHKITKRGQNVTFRCDPISEHNRLYWYRQTLGQGPEFLTYFQNEAQLEKSRLLSDRFSAERPKGSFSTLEIQRTEQGDSAMYLCASSLQGKLNTEAFFGQGTRLTVV.

In its sample, this clonotype was seen a few times. The chain carries TRBV11-2 and TRBJ1-2, with no clear D. Trimming removed 5 bases at V and 5 bases at J, with 9 bases between. The CDR3 is 12 amino acids. CDR1 is SGHAT and CDR2 is FQNNGV in the germline V gene. The CDR3 nucleotides read TGTGCCAGCAGCATCGTTACATATGGCTACACCTTC. Its protein is CASSIVTYGYTF.

The chain couples TRBV11-2 to TRBJ2-1; D perhaps matches TRBD1 (6 bases). The germline V gene encodes CDR1 SGHAT and CDR2 FQNNGV. Between the trimmed V and J ends, which lost 4 bases and 1 base, there was a span of 11 bases. This CDR3 is built from 15 residues. CDR3 residues: CASSSTGQSYNEQFF. CDR3 bases: TGTGCCAGCAGCTCTACAGGACAGTCCTACAATGAGCAGTTCTTC.

This clonotype was detected a few times. The chain uses TRBV7-9 and TRBJ2-5, with 7 bases aligning to TRBD2. The J call may not be correct, given that the DNA end is closer to TRBJ2-1. In germline, CDR1 is SEHNR, CDR2 FQNEAQ (reference sequence). The CDR3 covers 16 residues. The CDR3 sequence is CASSRSSGGGSNEQFF. The CDR3, as DNA: TGTGCCAGCAGCCGTTCTAGCGGTGGAGGCAGCAATGAGCAGTTCTTC.

This clonotype was seen a handful of times. This chain connects TRBV12-3 or TRBV12-4 to TRBJ2-1; possibly TRBD1 for D (6 bases). The CDR3 is made up of 15 amino acids. The V gene lost 3 bases and the J gene lost 7 bases, with 16 bases spanning the gap. The CDR3 loop reads CASSFWGLVNNEQFF. The DNA for the CDR3 is TGTGCCAGCAGTTTCTGGGGGCTAGTGAATAATGAGCAGTTCTTC.

This clonotype was seen a few times. This chain links TRBV11-2 with TRBJ1-2; maybe TRBD1 (6 bases). V lost 1 base, J lost 7 bases, and 19 bases lay in between. There are 16 residues in the CDR3. CDR1 SGHAT and CDR2 FQNNGV come from the germline V gene. The CDR3 DNA follows: TGTGCCAGCAGCTTAGTGGCCCGGGGGCCGCGGGTTGGCTACACCTTC. It is translated as CASSLVARGPRVGYTF.

This clonotype was seen a few times. This chain uses TRBV6-5 with TRBJ1-1, with D possibly matching TRBD1 (5 bases). The ends were cut back, 6 bases at V and 4 bases at J, with 12 bases in the middle. The germline CDR1 and CDR2 sequences are MNHEY and SVGAGI. The CDR3 extends over 13 amino acids. CDR3 in amino acids: CASSTGTSTEAFF. In DNA, the CDR3 is TGTGCCAGCAGCACAGGTACCAGCACTGAAGCTTTCTTT.